The 19 T cell receptor beta chains presented below share a single source sample, sequenced in a study of spatial heterogeneity in lung cancer. TCRdb re-called the 5' RACE reads through MiXCR, storing one row per CDR3 protein. The sample includes roughly 48,000 distinct CDR3 sequences, roughly 5% of them seen just once. Time point reported: sample taken at primary tumor resection. Unsorted tumor, nontumor lung tissue or cryopreserved PBMC supplied the whole RNA. The sample in question was PBMCs, obtained at surgery. Source of these receptors: a male donor with early-stage non-small cell lung cancer.

This clonotype has a count of ten or more. The chain carries TRBV20-1 and TRBJ2-2; D is unclear. The CDR3 is 14 residues long. V was cut by 4 bases and J by 6 bases, with 15 bases left in between. Germline V gene sequence: CDR1 DFQATT, CDR2 SNEGSKA (reference sequence). The CDR3 DNA reads as TGCAGTGCTAAAGACGTAGAAGGATCCGGGGAGCTGTTTTTT. It translates to CSAKDVEGSGELFF.

This clonotype came up many times. The V gene is TRBV20-1, the J gene TRBJ2-4, with D perhaps matching TRBD2 (6 bases). Per the germline V gene, CDR1 is DFQATT and CDR2 is SNEGSKA (reference sequence). V lost 5 bases and J 12 bases, leaving 14 bases between the germline ends. The CDR3 extends over 11 amino acids. CDR3 protein: CSAAGSPHQYF. In DNA, the CDR3 is TGCAGTGCTGCCGGGAGCCCGCATCAGTACTTC.

This clonotype was seen repeatedly, ten times or more. The CDR3 is CASSYLDLKQGLLTDTQYF. CDR3 DNA: TGTGCCAGCAGTTACTTGGATTTGAAACAGGGGTTGCTGACAGATACGCAGTATTTT. The genes are TRBV6-6 and TRBJ2-3; TRBD1 matches at 7 bases. Germline V CDR1 and CDR2: MNHNY, SVGAGI (reference sequence). The CDR3 extends over 19 amino acids. V lost 1 base, J lost 3 bases, and 16 bases stayed unmatched.

This clonotype showed up just a few times. The gene calls are TRBV20-1 and TRBJ2-1; D remains unclear. V lost 3 bases and J lost 9, with 6 bases in between. CDR3 length: 10 amino acids. Germline CDR1 is DFQATT and CDR2 is SNEGSKA (reference sequence). The CDR3 protein is CSASYSEQFF. The CDR3 DNA follows: TGCAGTGCTAGTTATTCTGAGCAGTTCTTC.

This clonotype appeared many times. The rearrangement uses TRBV7-6 and TRBJ2-5, with D hard to call. Germline lookup yields CDR1 SGHVS and CDR2 FNYEAQ. Trimming stripped 5 bases from V and 3 bases from J, with 7 bases between. The CDR3 runs 12 residues. The CDR3 DNA sequence: TGTGCCAGCAGCCTCCACAAAGAGACCCAGTACTTC. This encodes CASSLHKETQYF.

This clonotype was recorded many times. The chain employs TRBV7-2 and TRBJ1-3; D is undetermined. The V end lost 5 bases, the J end lost 4 bases, and 6 bases lay between the germline ends. CDR3 size: 12 residues. Germline CDR1 and CDR2: SGHTA and FQGNSA. The CDR3 is CASSELGNTIYF. In DNA, the CDR3 is TGTGCCAGCAGCGAGCTAGGAAACACCATATATTTT. The full variable domain, its missing parts supplied by reference TRBV7-2 and TRBJ1-3, is GAGVSQSPSNKVTEKGKDVELRCDPISGHTALYWYRQSLGQGLEFLIYFQGNSAPDKSGLPSDRFSAERTGGSVSTLTIQRTQQEDSAVYLCASSELGNTIYFGEGSWLTVV.

The sample holds a few counts of this clonotype. The gene calls are TRBV12-3 or TRBV12-4 and TRBJ2-4, with TRBD2 matching over 7 bases. With 3 bases clipped from V and 8 bases from J, the junction kept 10 bases outside the gene matches. This CDR3 has 15 residues. The CDR3 DNA follows: TGTGCCAGCAGTTTGGGGAGGGCCAGAGGATACATTCAGTACTTC. Amino acids: CASSLGRARGYIQYF.

This clonotype turned up a few times. The chain recombines TRBV20-1 with TRBJ1-6; TRBD1 agrees at 8 bases. Trimming removed 0 bases from V and 7 bases from J; junction bases left unmatched: 14. This CDR3 is 18 amino acids long. Germline V gene lookup returns CDR1 DFQATT and CDR2 SNEGSKA (reference sequence). The CDR3 DNA is TGCAGTGCTAGAGATTATGTAGCCAGCACAGGGGGAAATTCACCCCTCCACTTT. Protein sequence: CSARDYVASTGGNSPLHF.

This clonotype was detected only a few times. The chain recombines TRBV3-1 with TRBJ2-2, with D maybe TRBD1 (6 bases). Trimming pared 4 bases from V and 1 base from J, leaving 16 bases between. Germline CDR1 reads LGHDT; CDR2 reads YNNKEL (reference sequence). There are 17 residues in the CDR3. The CDR3 sequence is CASSRALGARNTGELFF. CDR3 nucleotides: TGTGCCAGCAGCCGAGCCTTGGGGGCGCGGAACACCGGGGAGCTGTTTTTT.

This clonotype was picked up many times. The CDR3 sequence: CSVERTSGTHEQYF. The CDR3 coding sequence is TGCAGCGTTGAGCGGACTAGCGGGACACACGAGCAGTACTTC. The rearrangement uses TRBV29-1 and TRBJ2-7; 12 bases match TRBD2. The CDR3 spans 14 residues. CDR1 and CDR2 from the germline V gene are SQVTM and ANQGSEA. The trim removed 3 bases at V and 5 bases at J, leaving 5 bases unmatched.

Many counts were recorded for this clonotype. V and J are TRBV7-6 and TRBJ2-7; 7 bases map to TRBD1. Germline CDR1 reads SGHVS; CDR2 reads FNYEAQ. V lost 2 bases and J lost 4; bases outside the gene matches: 8. CDR3 length: 15 residues. The CDR3 nucleotides are TGTGCCAGCAGCTTATTCCGGACAGGCTCTTACGAGCAGTACTTC. Protein: CASSLFRTGSYEQYF.

This clonotype was picked up many times. The genes are TRBV7-2 and TRBJ2-5; 8 positions match TRBD1. Germline assignment: CDR1 SGHTA and CDR2 FQGNSA. The V and J ends lost 3 bases and 5 bases, in that order; junction bases with no gene match: 5. CDR3 size: 14 residues. The CDR3: CASSFQGAGETQYF. In DNA, the CDR3 is TGTGCCAGCAGCTTTCAGGGGGCCGGGGAGACCCAGTACTTC.

This clonotype was seen ten or more times. The chain combines TRBV11-2 with TRBJ2-7, with D maybe TRBD1 (6 bases). V dropped 5 bases and J dropped 4 bases, with 24 bases sitting between them. The germline gives CDR1 SGHAT, CDR2 FQNNGV. The CDR3 sequence is 17 residues long. The CDR3 loop is CASSTLTGTKLSYEQYF. The CDR3 nucleotides are TGTGCCAGCAGCACACTCACCGGGACAAAATTGTCTTACGAGCAGTACTTC.

The sample holds many counts of this clonotype. The rearrangement joins TRBV6-6 to TRBJ2-7, with 7 positions matching TRBD2. Per germline, CDR1 MNHNY and CDR2 SVGAGI (reference sequence). V dropped 4 bases and J dropped 2; count of bases not matched to a gene: 11. The CDR3 length is 16 residues. As DNA, the CDR3 is TGTGCCAGCAGTTCAATCGGGGGGAGGTTGGCCTACGAGCAGTACTTC. Translation gives CASSSIGGRLAYEQYF.

Ten or more counts support this clonotype. This chain links TRBV27 with TRBJ1-2, with D possibly being TRBD1 (5 bases). V was cut by 6 bases and J by 4 bases, with 15 bases left in between. Germline values: CDR1 MNHEY, CDR2 SMNVEV (reference sequence). There are 14 residues in the CDR3. CDR3 amino acids: CASRPEGTLYGYTF. For the CDR3, the DNA is TGTGCCAGCAGACCCGAGGGGACGCTCTATGGCTACACCTTC.

The sample holds many counts of this clonotype. The V and J genes are TRBV15 and TRBJ2-5; no definite D call. V was cut by 1 base and J by 2 bases, with 5 bases left in between. Germline lookup yields CDR1 LNHNV and CDR2 YYDKDF (reference sequence). This CDR3 has 13 amino acids. CDR3 DNA: TGTGCCACCAGCAGAGGACGGCAAGAGACCCAGTACTTC. This encodes CATSRGRQETQYF. The full variable domain, with the rest looked up from reference TRBV15 and TRBJ2-5, is DAMVIQNPRYQVTQFGKPVTLSCSQTLNHNVMYWYQQKSSQAPKLLFHYYDKDFNNEADTPDNFQSRRPNTSFCFLDIRSPGLGDTAMYLCATSRGRQETQYFGPGTRLLVL.

At least ten counts were recorded for this clonotype. The chain is built from TRBV6-2 or TRBV6-3 and TRBJ2-2, with 7 bases that match TRBD2. Germline trimming cut 7 bases from V and 1 base from J; bases unmatched to any gene: 6. Germline values: CDR1 MNHEY, CDR2 SVGEGT. The CDR3 loop spans 15 amino acids. DNA of the CDR3: TGTGCCAGCACCCTAGCGGAGGGGAACACCGGGGAGCTGTTTTTT. Translation: CASTLAEGNTGELFF.

This clonotype was observed many times. This chain uses TRBV7-9 with TRBJ1-1; D uncertain. The CDR3 contains 14 residues. Trimming took off 1 base at V and 4 bases at J, with 10 bases between the two ends. Germline CDR1 SEHNR, CDR2 FQNEAQ (reference sequence). The CDR3 here is CASSLVAWGTEAFF. Here the CDR3 DNA reads TGTGCCAGCAGCTTAGTTGCTTGGGGCACTGAAGCTTTCTTT.

This clonotype was detected ten times or more. The chain is built from TRBV12-5 and TRBJ2-1; 10 bases are a match to TRBD2. The CDR3 covers 14 residues. CDR1 and CDR2 (germline): LGHNT, FRNRAP. The V segment lost 4 bases and the J segment 7 bases; nucleotides outside the gene matches: 4. The CDR3 loop is CASGWTSGLNEQFF. In nucleotides, the CDR3 is TGTGCTAGTGGTTGGACTAGCGGATTGAATGAGCAGTTCTTC.